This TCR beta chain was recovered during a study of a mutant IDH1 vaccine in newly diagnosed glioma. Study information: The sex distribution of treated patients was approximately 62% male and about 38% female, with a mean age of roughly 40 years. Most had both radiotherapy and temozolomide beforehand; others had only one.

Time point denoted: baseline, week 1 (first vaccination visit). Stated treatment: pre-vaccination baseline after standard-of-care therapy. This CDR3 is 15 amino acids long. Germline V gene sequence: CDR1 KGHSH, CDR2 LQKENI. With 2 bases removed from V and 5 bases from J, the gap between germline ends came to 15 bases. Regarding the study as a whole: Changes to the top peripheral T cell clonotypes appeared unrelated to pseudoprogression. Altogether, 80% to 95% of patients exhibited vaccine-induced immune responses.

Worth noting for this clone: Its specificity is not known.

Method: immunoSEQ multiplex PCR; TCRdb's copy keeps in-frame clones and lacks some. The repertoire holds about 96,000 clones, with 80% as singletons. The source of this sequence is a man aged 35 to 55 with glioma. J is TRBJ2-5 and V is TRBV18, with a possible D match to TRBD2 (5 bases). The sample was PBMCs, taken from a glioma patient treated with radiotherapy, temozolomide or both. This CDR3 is CASSPSKAAGETQYF. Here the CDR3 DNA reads TGTGCCAGCTCACCAAGTAAAGCGGCCGGGGAGACCCAGTACTTC.